One sample yielded the 11 T cell receptor beta chains listed below, sequenced in a study of T-cell reconstitution after alpha-beta-depleted transplantation in children. Construction of the TCRbeta library involved unique molecular identifiers. Each CDR3 protein gets one entry after TCRdb re-called the PCR reads with MiXCR. The repertoire includes a few hundred thousand distinct CDR3 sequences, roughly 11% of them detected once, and approximately 5% sits in the top ten. The specimen was PBMCs from the stem cell graft donor, collected from the stem cell graft. Receptors originate from a human donor who donated a stem cell graft to a child with acute myeloid leukemia.

This clonotype was recorded at least ten times. V and J are TRBV5-1 and TRBJ1-4; 10 bases agree with TRBD1. Germline loops: CDR1 SGHRS, CDR2 YFSETQ. The CDR3 is made up of 16 amino acids. V trimming: 4 bases; J trimming: 7 bases; junction bases outside the gene matches: 10. The CDR3 DNA reads TGCGCCAGCAGCATAAGACAGGGGGCGAAAAGTGAAAAACTGTTTTTT. Its translation: CASSIRQGAKSEKLFF.

This clonotype appeared a few times. V gene TRBV3-1 combines with J gene TRBJ2-3, with 11 bases fitting TRBD2. This CDR3 region has 14 residues. Trimming took 9 bases from V and 5 from J; bases not matched to a gene: 7. CDR1 and CDR2 from the germline V gene are LGHDT and YNNKEL (reference sequence). The CDR3 is CASTSGSWGDTQYF. Here the CDR3 DNA reads TGTGCCAGTACTAGCGGGAGTTGGGGAGATACGCAGTATTTT.

V gene TRBV29-1 combines with J gene TRBJ2-5; D may match TRBD1 or TRBD2 (6 bases each). V lost 7 bases to trimming and J lost 4 bases, with 13 bases between them. Germline lookup yields CDR1 SQVTM and CDR2 ANQGSEA. This CDR3 has 12 amino acids. As DNA, the CDR3 is TGCAGCGGCCAACAGGGAGGAGAGACCCAGTACTTC. Its translation is CSGQQGGETQYF.

This clonotype came up a few times. The chain couples TRBV10-3 to TRBJ1-1, with D possibly matching TRBD1 (5 bases). CDR1 is ENHRY and CDR2 is SYGVKD in the germline V gene. This CDR3 has 14 residues. Trimming removed 2 bases from V and 2 bases from J, with 9 bases in between. The CDR3 nucleotides are TGTGCCATCAGTGAGGGGGGGAGAAACACTGAAGCTTTCTTT. Encoded protein: CAISEGGRNTEAFF.

This clonotype has a handful of counts. The chain recombines TRBV5-1 with TRBJ2-3, with a possible D match to TRBD1 (5 bases). Looked up from germline, CDR1 is SGHRS and CDR2 is YFSETQ. The V end was cut by 0 bases, the J end by 4 bases, with 12 bases between. This CDR3 is built from 15 residues. As DNA, the CDR3 is TGCGCCAGCAGCTTGGAGCCAGGGAAGCCAGATACGCAGTATTTT. Its protein is CASSLEPGKPDTQYF.

This clonotype has at least ten counts. The chain recombines TRBV7-2 with TRBJ2-5, with a weak D call TRBD2 (5 bases). Trimming shortened V by 5 bases and J by 5 bases, and 21 bases separated the two germline ends. Germline-derived CDR1 and CDR2 are SGHTA and FQGNSA. CDR3 length equals 16 residues. DNA of the CDR3: TGTGCCAGCAGCCCAGTGGGCAGGACTCCGAGGGAGACCCAGTACTTC. Translation: CASSPVGRTPRETQYF.

This clonotype was picked up a small number of times. The rearrangement joins TRBV20-1 to TRBJ1-4; TRBD1 is a possible D gene (6 bases). The CDR3 has 16 residues. From germline, CDR1 is DFQATT and CDR2 SNEGSKA (reference sequence). Trimming removed 0 bases at V and 8 bases at J, with 19 bases between. Here the CDR3 reads CSARDMGDTSFEKLFF. DNA for the CDR3: TGCAGTGCTAGAGATATGGGGGACACCTCTTTCGAAAAACTGTTTTTT.

This clonotype showed up many times. The chain employs TRBV20-1 and TRBJ2-5; D unresolved. V shed 0 bases and J shed 2 bases, with 10 bases lying between them. CDR3 size: 14 residues. Germline-derived CDR1 and CDR2 are DFQATT and SNEGSKA (reference sequence). The CDR3 loop is CSARDEAIQETQYF. DNA of the CDR3: TGCAGTGCTAGAGATGAGGCAATTCAAGAGACCCAGTACTTC.

V is TRBV5-1 and J is TRBJ2-7; unclear D gene. Trimming removed 0 bases from V and 0 bases from J, with 10 bases in between. This CDR3 spans 15 amino acids. Looked up from germline, CDR1 is SGHRS and CDR2 is YFSETQ. CDR3 residues: CASSLGGTISYEQYF. The CDR3 region has the DNA TGCGCCAGCAGCTTGGGCGGTACTATCTCCTACGAGCAGTACTTC.

This clonotype was observed a few times. The J gene is TRBJ2-7, the V gene TRBV6-2 or TRBV6-3; weak D call: TRBD2 (6 bases). V lost 3 bases and J lost 5, with 14 bases in between. This CDR3 has 14 amino acids. Germline V gene lookup returns CDR1 MNHEY and CDR2 SVGEGT. CDR3 DNA: TGTGCCAGCAGTTATGGAGGGTCTCGGGACGAGCAGTACTTC. Translated: CASSYGGSRDEQYF.

A few counts support this clonotype. The rearrangement links TRBV12-5 to TRBJ1-1, with no clear D. Germline V gene lookup returns CDR1 LGHNT and CDR2 FRNRAP. V gave up 0 bases and J gave up 6 bases, with 20 bases separating them. The CDR3 runs 17 residues. CDR3 nucleotides: TGTGCTAGTGGTTTGGTACCCGGACGAGCCCTGAGCCCTGAAGCTTTCTTT. It encodes CASGLVPGRALSPEAFF.